The following is a T cell receptor beta chain sequence with its context. This sample is part of a study of blood T cell repertoires in COVID-19. Across the whole study: The origin of the acute and convalescent COVID-19 samples was the United States, Italy and Spain. T cells, B-cell-depleted T cells, or PBMCs provided the cDNA or gDNA that served as material.

V gave up 6 bases and J gave up 0 bases; unmatched junction bases: 4. CDR3 length: 15 amino acids. CDR1 and CDR2 (germline): KGHSH, LQKENI. How the authors handled the data: How many nucleated cells were present was estimated from reference gene primer amplification. The assay was immunoSEQ multiplex PCR, and TCRdb's table has in-frame clones only and misses some. The V and J calls and the clone size are those of that table, but D and trimming were determined from the DNA. The data hold roughly 100,000 clones, with roughly 87% observed a single time. Seattle patients were enrolled during active infection and followed longitudinally.

The receptor was derived from a young man with COVID-19, enrolled during active disease. The genes are TRBV18 and TRBJ2-2, with 7 bases fitting TRBD2. The sequenced sample was peripheral blood. The CDR3 DNA reads as TGTGCCAGCTCTCCTAGCGGTGCGAACACCGGGGAGCTGTTTTTT. Protein sequence: CASSPSGANTGELFF.